A single sample is the source of the 2 T cell receptor beta chains below, sequenced in a study of control samples from healthy donors and cancer patients. TCRdb keeps only in-frame clones here, not all; method: immunoSEQ multiplex PCR. In the table there are roughly 120,000 clones, around 89% of which are singletons. Sequencing was done on a sample of blood. These receptors were taken from a woman between 45 and 60 years old in good health.

The chain couples TRBV7-2 to TRBJ2-2; TRBD2 is a possible D gene (5 bases). This CDR3 is built from 16 residues. V lost 1 base to trimming and J lost 1 base, with 10 bases between them. The germline gives CDR1 SGHTA, CDR2 FQGNSA. CDR3 DNA sequence: TGTGCCAGCAGCTTAGGTGGGAGTTGGAACACCGGGGAGCTGTTTTTT. As protein: CASSLGGSWNTGELFF. The full variable domain, completed using reference TRBV7-2 and TRBJ2-2, is GAGVSQSPSNKVTEKGKDVELRCDPISGHTALYWYRQSLGQGLEFLIYFQGNSAPDKSGLPSDRFSAERTGGSVSTLTIQRTQQEDSAVYLCASSLGGSWNTGELFFGEGSRLTVL.

In this sample, this clone turned up a few times. The rearrangement uses TRBV20-1 and TRBJ1-2; D gene unclear. The CDR3 covers 11 residues. Germline V gene sequence: CDR1 DFQATT, CDR2 SNEGSKA (reference sequence). V lost 5 bases, J lost 6 bases, and 10 bases lay in between. The CDR3 coding sequence is TGCAGTGCTGGCCGGTCTGATGGCTACACCTTC. Encoded protein: CSAGRSDGYTF.